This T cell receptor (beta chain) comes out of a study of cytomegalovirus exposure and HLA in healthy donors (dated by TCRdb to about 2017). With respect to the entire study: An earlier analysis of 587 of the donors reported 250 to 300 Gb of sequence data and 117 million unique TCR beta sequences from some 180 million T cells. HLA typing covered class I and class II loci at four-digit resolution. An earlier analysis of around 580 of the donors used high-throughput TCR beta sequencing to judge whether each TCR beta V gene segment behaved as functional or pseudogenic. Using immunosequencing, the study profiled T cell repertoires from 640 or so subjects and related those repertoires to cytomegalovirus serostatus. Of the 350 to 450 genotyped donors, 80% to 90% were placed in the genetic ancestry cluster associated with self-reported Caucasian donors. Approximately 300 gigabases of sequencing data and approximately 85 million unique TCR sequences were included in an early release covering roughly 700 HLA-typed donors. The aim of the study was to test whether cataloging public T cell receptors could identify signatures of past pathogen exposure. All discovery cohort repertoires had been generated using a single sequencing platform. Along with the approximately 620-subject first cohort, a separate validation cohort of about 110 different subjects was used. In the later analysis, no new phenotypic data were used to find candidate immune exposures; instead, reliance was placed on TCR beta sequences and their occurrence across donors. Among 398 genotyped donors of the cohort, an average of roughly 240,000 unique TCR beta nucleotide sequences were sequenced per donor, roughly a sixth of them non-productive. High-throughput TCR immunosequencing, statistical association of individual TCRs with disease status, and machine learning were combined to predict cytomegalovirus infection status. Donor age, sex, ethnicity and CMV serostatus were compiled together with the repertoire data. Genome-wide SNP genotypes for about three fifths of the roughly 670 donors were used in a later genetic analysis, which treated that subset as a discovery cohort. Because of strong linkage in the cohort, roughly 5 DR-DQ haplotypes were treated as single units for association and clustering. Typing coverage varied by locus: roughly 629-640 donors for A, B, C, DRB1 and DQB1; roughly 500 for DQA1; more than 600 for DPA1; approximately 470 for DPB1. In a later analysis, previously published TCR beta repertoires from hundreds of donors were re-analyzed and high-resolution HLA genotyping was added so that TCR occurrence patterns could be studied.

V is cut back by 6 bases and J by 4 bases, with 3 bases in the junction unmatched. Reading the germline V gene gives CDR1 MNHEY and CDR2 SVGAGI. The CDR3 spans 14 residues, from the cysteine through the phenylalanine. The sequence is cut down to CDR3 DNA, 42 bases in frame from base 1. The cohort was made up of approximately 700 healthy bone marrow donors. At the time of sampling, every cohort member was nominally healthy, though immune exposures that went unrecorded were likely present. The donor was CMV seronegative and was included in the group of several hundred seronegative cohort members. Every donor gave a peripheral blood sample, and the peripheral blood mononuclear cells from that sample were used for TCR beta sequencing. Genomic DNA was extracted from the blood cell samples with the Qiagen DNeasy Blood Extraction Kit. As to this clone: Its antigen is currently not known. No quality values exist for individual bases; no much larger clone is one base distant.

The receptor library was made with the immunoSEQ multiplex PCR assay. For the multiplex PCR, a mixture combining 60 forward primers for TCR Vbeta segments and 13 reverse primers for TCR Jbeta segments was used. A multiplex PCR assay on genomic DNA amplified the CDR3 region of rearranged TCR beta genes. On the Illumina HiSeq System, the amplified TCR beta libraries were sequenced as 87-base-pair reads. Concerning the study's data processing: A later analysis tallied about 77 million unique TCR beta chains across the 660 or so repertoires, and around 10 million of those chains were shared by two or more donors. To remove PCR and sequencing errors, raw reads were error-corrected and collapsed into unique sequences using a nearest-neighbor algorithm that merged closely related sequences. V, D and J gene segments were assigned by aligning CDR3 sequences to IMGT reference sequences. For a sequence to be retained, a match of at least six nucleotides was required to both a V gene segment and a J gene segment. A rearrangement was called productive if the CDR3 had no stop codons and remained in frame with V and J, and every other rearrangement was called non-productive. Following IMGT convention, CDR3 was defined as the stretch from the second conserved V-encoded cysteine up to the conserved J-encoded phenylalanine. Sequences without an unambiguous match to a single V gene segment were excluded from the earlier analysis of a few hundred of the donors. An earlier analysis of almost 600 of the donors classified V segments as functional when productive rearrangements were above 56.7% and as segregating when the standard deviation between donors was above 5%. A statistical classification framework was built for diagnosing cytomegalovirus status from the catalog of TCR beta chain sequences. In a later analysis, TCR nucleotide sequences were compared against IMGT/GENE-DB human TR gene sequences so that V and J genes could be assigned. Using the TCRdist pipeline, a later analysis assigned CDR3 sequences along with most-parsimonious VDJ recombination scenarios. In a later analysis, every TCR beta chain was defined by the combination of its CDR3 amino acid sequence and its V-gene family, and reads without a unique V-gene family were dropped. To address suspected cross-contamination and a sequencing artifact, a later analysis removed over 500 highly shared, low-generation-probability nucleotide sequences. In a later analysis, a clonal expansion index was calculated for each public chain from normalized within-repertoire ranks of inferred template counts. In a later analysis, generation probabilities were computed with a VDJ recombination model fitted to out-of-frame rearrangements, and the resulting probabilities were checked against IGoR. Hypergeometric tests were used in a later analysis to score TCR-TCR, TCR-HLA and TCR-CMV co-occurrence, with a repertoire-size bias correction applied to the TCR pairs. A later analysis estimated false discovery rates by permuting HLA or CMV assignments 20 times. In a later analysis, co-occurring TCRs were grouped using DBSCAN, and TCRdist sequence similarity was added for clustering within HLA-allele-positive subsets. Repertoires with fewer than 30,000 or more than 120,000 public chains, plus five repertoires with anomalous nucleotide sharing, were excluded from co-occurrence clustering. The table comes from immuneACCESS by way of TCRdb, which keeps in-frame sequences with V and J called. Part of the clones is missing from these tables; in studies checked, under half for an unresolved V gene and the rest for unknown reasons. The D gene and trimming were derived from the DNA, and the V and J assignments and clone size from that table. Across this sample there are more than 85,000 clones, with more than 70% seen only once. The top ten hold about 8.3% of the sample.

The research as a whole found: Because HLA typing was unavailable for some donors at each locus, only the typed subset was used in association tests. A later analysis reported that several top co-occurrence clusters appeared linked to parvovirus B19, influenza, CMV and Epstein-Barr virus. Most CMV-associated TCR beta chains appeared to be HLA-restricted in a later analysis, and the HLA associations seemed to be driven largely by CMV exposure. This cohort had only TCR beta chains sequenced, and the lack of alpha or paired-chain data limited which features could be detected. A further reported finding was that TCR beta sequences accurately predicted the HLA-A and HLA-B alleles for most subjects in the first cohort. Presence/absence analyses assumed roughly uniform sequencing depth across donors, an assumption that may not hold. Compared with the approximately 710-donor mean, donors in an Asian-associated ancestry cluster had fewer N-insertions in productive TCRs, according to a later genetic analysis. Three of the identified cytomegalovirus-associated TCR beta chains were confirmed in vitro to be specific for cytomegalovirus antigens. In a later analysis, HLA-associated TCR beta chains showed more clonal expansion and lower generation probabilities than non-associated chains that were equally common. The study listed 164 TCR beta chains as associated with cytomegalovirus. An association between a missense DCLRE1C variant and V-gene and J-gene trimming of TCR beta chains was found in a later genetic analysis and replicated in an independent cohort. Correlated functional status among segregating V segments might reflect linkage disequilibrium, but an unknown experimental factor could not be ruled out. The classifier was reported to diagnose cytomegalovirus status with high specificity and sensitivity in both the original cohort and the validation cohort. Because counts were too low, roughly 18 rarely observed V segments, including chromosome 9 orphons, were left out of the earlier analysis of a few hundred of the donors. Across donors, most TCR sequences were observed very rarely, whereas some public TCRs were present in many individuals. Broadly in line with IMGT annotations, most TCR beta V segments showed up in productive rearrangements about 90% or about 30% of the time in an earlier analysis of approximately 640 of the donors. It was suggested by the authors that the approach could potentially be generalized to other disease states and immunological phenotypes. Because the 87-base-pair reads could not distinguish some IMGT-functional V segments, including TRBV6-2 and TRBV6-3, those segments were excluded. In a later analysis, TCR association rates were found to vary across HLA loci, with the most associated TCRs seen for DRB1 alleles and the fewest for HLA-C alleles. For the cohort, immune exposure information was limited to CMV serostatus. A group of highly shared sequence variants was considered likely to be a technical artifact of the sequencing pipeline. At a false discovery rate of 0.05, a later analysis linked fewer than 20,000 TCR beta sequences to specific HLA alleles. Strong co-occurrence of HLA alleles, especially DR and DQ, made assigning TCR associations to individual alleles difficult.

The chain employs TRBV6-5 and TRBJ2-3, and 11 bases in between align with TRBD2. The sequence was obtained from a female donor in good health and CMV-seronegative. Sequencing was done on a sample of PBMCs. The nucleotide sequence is TGTGCCAGCAGGCTAGCGGGGGGTGCAGATACGCAGTATTTT. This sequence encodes CASRLAGGADTQYF.